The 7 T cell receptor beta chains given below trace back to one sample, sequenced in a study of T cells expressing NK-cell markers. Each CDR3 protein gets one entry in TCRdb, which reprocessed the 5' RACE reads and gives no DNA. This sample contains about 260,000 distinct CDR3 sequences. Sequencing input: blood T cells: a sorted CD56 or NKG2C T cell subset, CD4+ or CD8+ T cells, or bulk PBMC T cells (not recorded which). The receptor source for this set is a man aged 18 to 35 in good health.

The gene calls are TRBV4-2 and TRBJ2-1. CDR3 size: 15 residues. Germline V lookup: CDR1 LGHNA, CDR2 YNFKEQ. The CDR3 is CASSQDRSRNNEQFF.

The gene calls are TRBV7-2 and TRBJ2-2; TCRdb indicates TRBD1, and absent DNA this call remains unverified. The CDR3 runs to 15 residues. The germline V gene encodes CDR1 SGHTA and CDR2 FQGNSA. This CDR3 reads CASSKTGRSAGELFF.

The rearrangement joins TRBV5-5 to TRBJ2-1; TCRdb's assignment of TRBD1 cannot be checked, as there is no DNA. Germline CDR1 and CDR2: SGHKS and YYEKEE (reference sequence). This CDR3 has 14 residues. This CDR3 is CASSYGTGRGEQFF.

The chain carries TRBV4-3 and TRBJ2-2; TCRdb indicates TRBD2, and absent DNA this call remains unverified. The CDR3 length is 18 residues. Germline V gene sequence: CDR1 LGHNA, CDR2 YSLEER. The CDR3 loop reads CASSQDLAGGLYPGELFF.

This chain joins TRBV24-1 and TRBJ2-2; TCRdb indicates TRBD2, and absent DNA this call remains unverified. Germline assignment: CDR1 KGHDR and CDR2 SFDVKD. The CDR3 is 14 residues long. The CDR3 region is CATRAQENTGELFF.

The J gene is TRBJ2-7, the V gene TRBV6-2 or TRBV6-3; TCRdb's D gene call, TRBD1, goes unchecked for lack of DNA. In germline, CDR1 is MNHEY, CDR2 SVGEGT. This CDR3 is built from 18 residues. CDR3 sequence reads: CASSYPFWTAGAYYEQYF.

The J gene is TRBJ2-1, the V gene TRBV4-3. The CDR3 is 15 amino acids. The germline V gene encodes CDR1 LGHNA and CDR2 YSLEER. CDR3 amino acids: CASSQDYDGFNEQFF.